This T cell receptor beta chain was sequenced in a study of shared clonotypes between healthy human individuals. Germline values: CDR1 SGHNT, CDR2 YYREEE (reference sequence). V lost 5 bases and J 5 bases, leaving 20 bases between the germline ends. This CDR3 spans 16 amino acids. CD45RO-negative cells were positively selected for CCR7, leaving out terminally differentiated effector memory CD45RA+ cells. Some clones are missing from TCRdb's copy, which holds only in-frame ones; the method was immunoSEQ multiplex PCR. This table holds 1.5 million to 2.5 million clones, approximately 94% found once. The V gene is TRBV5-4, the J gene TRBJ2-4, with TRBD1 as a possible D gene (6 bases). The sequenced material came from naive CD8+ T cells sorted from blood. This TCR was sampled from a man aged 18 to 30 in good health. CDR3 sequence (DNA): TGTGCCAGCAGTAGAGAAGGGGGACCGTGGGAAAACATTCAGTACTTC. This codes for CASSREGGPWENIQYF.